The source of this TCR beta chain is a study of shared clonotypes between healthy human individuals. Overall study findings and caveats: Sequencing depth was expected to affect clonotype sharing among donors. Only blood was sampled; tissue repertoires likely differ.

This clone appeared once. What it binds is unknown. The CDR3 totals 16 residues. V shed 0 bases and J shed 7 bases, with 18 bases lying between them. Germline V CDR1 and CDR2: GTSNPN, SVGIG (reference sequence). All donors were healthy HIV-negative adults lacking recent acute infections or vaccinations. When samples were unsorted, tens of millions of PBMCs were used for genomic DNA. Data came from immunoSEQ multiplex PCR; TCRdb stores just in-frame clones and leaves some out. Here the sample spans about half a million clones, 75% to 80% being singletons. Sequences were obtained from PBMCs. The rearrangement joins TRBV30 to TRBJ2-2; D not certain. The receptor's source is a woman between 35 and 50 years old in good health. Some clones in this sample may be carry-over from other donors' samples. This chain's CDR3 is CAWSVLGSMEGGELFF. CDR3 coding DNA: TGTGCCTGGAGTGTTCTAGGCTCAATGGAAGGCGGGGAGCTGTTTTTT. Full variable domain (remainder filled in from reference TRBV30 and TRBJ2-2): SQTIHQWPATLVQPVGSPLSLECTVEGTSNPNLYWYRQAAGRGLQLLFYSVGIGQISSEVPQNLSASRPQDRQFILSSKKLLLSDSGFYLCAWSVLGSMEGGELFFGEGSRLTVL.